This passage covers 17 T cell receptor beta chains from one sample sequenced in a study of blood T cell repertoires in COVID-19. Using immunoSEQ multiplex PCR, the repertoire was profiled, and TCRdb retains in-frame clones only, with some absent. Here the sample spans about 130,000 clones, roughly 86% being singletons. The sequencing input was peripheral blood. The source of these receptors is a woman between 45 and 60 years old who had recovered from COVID-19.

In DNA, the CDR3 is TGTGCCATCAGTGAGTTCCAGGGGGCAGCTGGAAACACCATATATTTT. It encodes CAISEFQGAAGNTIYF. The chain links TRBV10-3 to TRBJ1-3; the match to TRBD1 covers 8 bases. Germline CDR1 reads ENHRY; CDR2 reads SYGVKD. V shed 1 base and J 2 bases; nucleotides not matched to a gene: 4. The CDR3 contains 16 residues.

The chain links TRBV25-1 to TRBJ2-5; weak D call: TRBD1 (5 bases). There are 15 residues in the CDR3. Germline CDR1 reads MGHDK; CDR2 reads SYGVNS. The ends were cut back, 3 bases at V and 2 bases at J, with 13 bases in the middle. In DNA, the CDR3 is TGTGCCAGCAGTGAGTCAGGGAATCTACAAGAGACCCAGTACTTC. The encoded protein is CASSESGNLQETQYF.

This chain links TRBV7-8 with TRBJ2-1; D is perhaps TRBD2 (5 bases). Germline V gene data show CDR1 as SGHVS and CDR2 as FQNEAQ. The length of the CDR3 is 16 residues. Between the trimmed V and J ends, which lost 3 bases and 5 bases, there was a span of 17 bases. CDR3 residues: CASSLASGIRNNEQFF. CDR3 sequence (DNA): TGTGCCAGCAGCTTGGCCTCCGGGATTAGAAACAATGAGCAGTTCTTC.

This clone has just one count. For the CDR3, the DNA is TGTGCCAGCAGTGAATGGCGGGCAGAGGAAAAACTGTTTTTT. This translates into CASSEWRAEEKLFF. The J gene is TRBJ1-4, the V gene TRBV2; D is ambiguous. The germline V gene encodes CDR1 SNHLY and CDR2 FYNNEI. The V end was cut by 2 bases, the J end by 8 bases, with 12 bases between. The CDR3 has 14 residues. Drawing the rest from reference TRBV2 and TRBJ1-4, the complete variable domain is EPEVTQTPSHQVTQMGQEVILRCVPISNHLYFYWYRQILGQKVEFLVSFYNNEISEKSEIFDDQFSVERPDGSNFTLKIRSTKLEDSAMYFCASSEWRAEEKLFFGSGTQLSVL.

V is TRBV19 and J is TRBJ1-5, with TRBD1 identical over 9 bases. Trimming at V came to 8 bases and at J to 5 bases, leaving 4 bases not matched to a gene. The CDR3 sequence is 13 residues long. In germline, CDR1 is LNHDA, CDR2 SQIVND (reference sequence). CDR3 sequence (DNA): TGTGCCAGTTCCGGACAGGGGTATCAGCCCCAGCATTTT. Its translation: CASSGQGYQPQHF.

V usage is TRBV6-2 or TRBV6-3 and J usage is TRBJ1-2; TRBD1 might be the D (5 bases). The germline V gene has CDR1 MNHEY and CDR2 SVGEGT. The CDR3 covers 12 residues. V lost 0 bases and J 14 bases, leaving 13 bases between the germline ends. CDR3 loop: CASSYSIPGQTF. CDR3 nucleotide sequence: TGTGCCAGCAGTTACTCGATACCAGGGCAGACCTTC.

The V and J genes are TRBV15 and TRBJ1-4; no clear D. CDR1 LNHNV and CDR2 YYDKDF come from the germline V gene (reference sequence). The CDR3 contains 16 residues. V was trimmed by 0 bases and J by 6 bases, leaving 14 bases between them. The CDR3 DNA reads TGTGCCACCAGCAGAGATCTGACTCCCGCAGATGAAAAACTGTTTTTT. As protein: CATSRDLTPADEKLFF.

The chain is built from TRBV9 and TRBJ2-1, with TRBD1 matching 9 bases. The CDR3 consists of 18 residues. With 0 bases clipped from V and 8 bases from J, the junction kept 15 bases outside the gene matches. Germline V gene data show CDR1 as SGDLS and CDR2 as YYNGEE. The CDR3 nucleotides read TGTGCCAGCAGCGTAGCCCCCAGTGTTGGACAGGGGACGGATGAGCAGTTCTTC. Encoded protein: CASSVAPSVGQGTDEQFF.

The chain recombines TRBV6-2 or TRBV6-3 with TRBJ1-6; 10 nucleotides align to TRBD1. The CDR3 loop spans 13 amino acids. Trimming took 6 bases from V and 9 from J; bases not matched to a gene: 2. Germline-derived CDR1 and CDR2 are MNHEY and SVGEGT. This chain's CDR3 is CASSRTGGSPLHF. The CDR3 DNA reads as TGTGCCAGCAGCCGGACAGGGGGTTCACCCCTCCACTTT.

The chain recombines TRBV6-5 with TRBJ1-1; D remains unclear. V lost 6 bases, J lost 2 bases, and 16 bases lay in between. The germline gives CDR1 MNHEY, CDR2 SVGAGI. The length of the CDR3 is 15 residues. Here the CDR3 reads CASSPYSGRNTEAFF. CDR3 DNA: TGTGCCAGCAGCCCGTACTCCGGGAGAAACACTGAAGCTTTCTTT.

This rearrangement joins TRBV11-2 to TRBJ2-1; the match to TRBD2 covers 8 bases. The CDR3 runs 16 residues. Germline CDR1 SGHAT, CDR2 FQNNGV. J was trimmed by 4 bases and V by 0 bases; bases with no gene match: 5. Here the CDR3 DNA reads TGTGCCAGCAGCTTAGAAGAGCGGGGGCATTACAATGAGCAGTTCTTC. This translates into CASSLEERGHYNEQFF. The variable domain in full, with the rest retrieved from reference TRBV11-2 and TRBJ2-1, is EAGVAQSPRYKIIEKRQSVAFWCNPISGHATLYWYQQILGQGPKLLIQFQNNGVVDDSQLPKDRFSAERLKGVDSTLKIQPAKLEDSAVYLCASSLEERGHYNEQFFGPGTRLTVL.

In this sample, this clone turned up a few times. This chain uses TRBV6-5 with TRBJ2-6; D unclear. The CDR3 runs to 15 residues. Germline V gene sequence: CDR1 MNHEY, CDR2 SVGAGI. The V end lost 5 bases, the J end lost 4 bases, and 12 bases lay between the germline ends. CDR3 residues: CASSPFQTGANVLTF. The DNA for the CDR3 is TGTGCCAGCAGTCCATTCCAAACAGGGGCCAACGTCCTGACTTTC.

The rearrangement uses TRBV5-4 and TRBJ2-3; the D is unclear. The V gene's germline CDR1 is SGHNT and CDR2 YYREEE (reference sequence). The V end was cut by 0 bases, the J end by 0 bases, with 11 bases between. This CDR3 comprises 16 residues. The CDR3 reads CASSLATPTSTDTQYF. CDR3 in DNA: TGTGCCAGCAGCTTGGCGACTCCGACTAGCACAGATACGCAGTATTTT.

This clone was counted between two and nine times. Other nucleotide sequences in the sample specify the same CDR3. The chain joins TRBV7-7 to TRBJ2-1; D perhaps matches TRBD2 (5 bases). V was pared by 3 bases and J by 6 bases, with 12 bases between. The CDR3 totals 14 residues. Per the germline V gene, CDR1 is SSHAT and CDR2 is FNYEAQ (reference sequence). The CDR3 spells CASSLAGLANEQFF. CDR3 DNA: TGTGCCAGCAGCTTGGCAGGACTGGCCAATGAGCAGTTCTTC.

The V gene is TRBV2, the J gene TRBJ1-6; maybe TRBD1 (6 bases). Germline values: CDR1 SNHLY, CDR2 FYNNEI. V shed 5 bases and J shed 8 bases, with 10 bases lying between them. The CDR3 consists of 13 residues. In DNA form, the CDR3 reads TGTGCCAGCAGTCAGGGGTTCGATTCACCCCTCCACTTT. Its protein is CASSQGFDSPLHF.

This clone was observed a handful of times. The rearrangement uses TRBV29-1 and TRBJ1-2; 9 bases match TRBD1. The V gene's germline CDR1 is SQVTM and CDR2 ANQGSEA. The CDR3 runs 19 residues. The V segment lost 6 bases and the J segment 2 bases; nucleotides outside the gene matches: 22. This chain's CDR3 is CSVGPHSNRGLNINYGYTF. The CDR3 coding sequence is TGCAGCGTCGGCCCTCACTCCAACAGGGGGCTAAATATAAACTATGGCTACACCTTC.

This chain joins TRBV12-5 and TRBJ2-1; D might be TRBD2 (5 bases). Germline V CDR1 and CDR2: LGHNT, FRNRAP. The CDR3 length is 16 residues. Trimming removed 2 bases at V and 0 bases at J, with 11 bases between. CDR3 in amino acids: CASGLSDWSSYNEQFF. CDR3 sequence (DNA): TGTGCTAGTGGTTTGTCGGACTGGAGCTCCTACAATGAGCAGTTCTTC.